The rows below give T cell receptor beta chains drawn from one sample of a study of shared clonotypes between healthy human individuals. The repertoire was sequenced with immunoSEQ multiplex PCR; TCRdb's copy has only in-frame clones and lacks some. The table records 1.5 million to 2.5 million clones, roughly 94% of them present only once. What was sequenced was naive CD8+ T cells sorted from blood. All receptors derive from a man younger than 35 in good health. Each CDR3 is given with its conserved first and last residue. D genes are given only for firm matches.

d_call	v_call	j_call	cdr3_length	cdr3_aa
NA	TRBV7-9	TRBJ2-5	14	CASTAEGSQETQYF
NA	TRBV9	TRBJ2-7	13	CASSVGGGTEQYF
NA	TRBV29-1	TRBJ2-2	12	CSVGKSGGELFF
TRBD2	TRBV9	TRBJ2-7	16	CASSVEPSGSSYEQYF
TRBD2	TRBV13	TRBJ2-7	13	CASSAAGEAEQYF
NA	TRBV25-1	TRBJ2-1	18	CASSEPSGLPSSYNEQFF
NA	TRBV6-5	TRBJ2-3	16	CASSYSLIGDTDTQYF
NA	TRBV7-8	TRBJ1-3	16	CASSLGQVDFGNTIYF
NA	TRBV27	TRBJ1-1	15	CASGVQGLASDEAFF
NA	TRBV6-5	TRBJ1-2	16	CASSYSIGQTTYGYTF
TRBD2	TRBV2	TRBJ2-7	12	CASEGGSYEQYF
NA	TRBV6-5	TRBJ2-1	14	CASSRGGEMTDQFF
TRBD2	TRBV4-1	TRBJ2-7	17	CASSPVSGLDFSYEQYF
NA	TRBV2	TRBJ2-1	18	CASSEGAGASFSYNEQFF
TRBD2	TRBV11-2	TRBJ2-5	13	CASSLGLAETQYF
TRBD1	TRBV27	TRBJ2-7	12	CASGTGVYEQYF
NA	TRBV9	TRBJ2-1	15	CASNEQGRYAHEQFF
NA	TRBV28	TRBJ1-4	15	CASSLSGGDNEKLFF
NA	TRBV7-6	TRBJ2-3	14	CASSHTETADTQYF
TRBD1	TRBV28	TRBJ1-1	15	CASSFGTGSNTEAFF
NA	TRBV5-6	TRBJ2-1	13	CASSLDRDNEQFF
NA	TRBV19	TRBJ2-7	13	CASEGPGGGEQYF
TRBD1	TRBV7-9	TRBJ1-2	15	CASSLGGQGFYGYTF
TRBD1	TRBV7-6	TRBJ2-5	16	CASSSRTGSDQETQYF
NA	TRBV2	TRBJ2-3	13	CASTPPADNTQYF
NA	TRBV30	TRBJ2-7	11	CAWSSGNEQYF
TRBD2	TRBV5-1	TRBJ2-7	16	CASSFGTSGIPYEQYF
NA	TRBV18	TRBJ1-2	16	CASSPYDRATNYGYTF
NA	TRBV5-5	TRBJ1-1	13	CASSLDRNTEAFF
NA	TRBV2	TRBJ2-2	12	CASSETTGELFF
NA	TRBV11-2	TRBJ2-7	13	CASSFQRDYEQYF
NA	TRBV29-1	TRBJ2-4	13	CSVVGGGRNIQYF
TRBD1	TRBV10-3	TRBJ2-3	14	CAITSIDRADTQYF
NA	TRBV27	TRBJ2-7	16	CASSPSRGLRSYEQYF
TRBD2	TRBV27	TRBJ2-1	15	CASSVEASGRNEQFF
TRBD1	TRBV9	TRBJ2-7	14	CASSNRGHVDEQYF
TRBD1	TRBV6-5	TRBJ1-6	15	CASSYAGGWNSPLHF
NA	TRBV10-1	TRBJ1-4	14	CASSESRGREKLFF
NA	TRBV7-8	TRBJ1-5	15	CASSPTGTFNQPQHF
NA	TRBV7-9	TRBJ1-2	15	CASSLGGDVTYGYTF